This T cell receptor beta chain was recovered during a study of blood T cell repertoires in COVID-19. The overall study: COVID-19 samples collected from the United States, Italy and Spain covered acute and convalescent phases. The analysed material was cDNA or gDNA that came from T cells, B-cell-depleted T cells, or PBMCs.

Study processing details: Nucleated cell counts were estimated from reference gene primer amplification. The table came from immunoSEQ multiplex PCR; TCRdb's copy has only in-frame clones and leaves some out. That table is the source of V, J and clone size, and D and trimming were worked out from the DNA. The table has tens of thousands of clones, around four fifths seen once. The trim removed 4 bases at V and 1 base at J, leaving 3 bases unmatched. Germline CDR1 is SGHRS and CDR2 is YFSETQ. The CDR3 has 16 residues. The rearrangement uses TRBV5-1 and TRBJ2-2, with 11 nucleotides matching TRBD2. The sequence was collected from a human donor with acute or convalescent COVID-19. The donor label of this sample is uncertain. Sequences were obtained from peripheral blood. CDR3 sequence: CASSPGTSGNTGELFF. The CDR3 DNA reads TGCGCCAGCAGCCCAGGGACTAGCGGGAACACCGGGGAGCTGTTTTTT.